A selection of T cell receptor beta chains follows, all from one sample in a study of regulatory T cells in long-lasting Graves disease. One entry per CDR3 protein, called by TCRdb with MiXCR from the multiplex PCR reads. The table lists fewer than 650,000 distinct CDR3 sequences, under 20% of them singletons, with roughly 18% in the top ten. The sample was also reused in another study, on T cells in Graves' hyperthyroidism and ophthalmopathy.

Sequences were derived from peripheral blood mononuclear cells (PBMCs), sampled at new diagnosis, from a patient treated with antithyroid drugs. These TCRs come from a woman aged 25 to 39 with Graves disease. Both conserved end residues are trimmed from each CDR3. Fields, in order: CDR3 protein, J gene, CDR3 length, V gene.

CDR3 protein: ASSEYGAGSSTDTQY; J gene: TRBJ2-3; CDR3 length: 15; V gene: TRBV11-3
CDR3 protein: ASSLTLQGEAF; J gene: TRBJ1-1; CDR3 length: 11; V gene: TRBV7-3
CDR3 protein: SARALRGTSGNYEQY; J gene: TRBJ2-7; CDR3 length: 15; V gene: TRBV20-1
CDR3 protein: SASPTSGHTDTQY; J gene: TRBJ2-3; CDR3 length: 13; V gene: TRBV20-1
CDR3 protein: ASSPARGNQPQH; J gene: TRBJ1-5; CDR3 length: 12; V gene: TRBV6-1
CDR3 protein: ASGGQANTEAF; J gene: TRBJ1-1; CDR3 length: 11; V gene: TRBV6-1
CDR3 protein: ASSNPGLAGDSYNEQF; J gene: TRBJ2-1; CDR3 length: 16; V gene: TRBV19
CDR3 protein: ASRGSQETQY; J gene: TRBJ2-5; CDR3 length: 10; V gene: TRBV2
CDR3 protein: ASTGGFYNEQF; J gene: TRBJ2-1; CDR3 length: 11; V gene: TRBV28
CDR3 protein: ASIPGQGSGSGTDTQY; J gene: TRBJ2-3; CDR3 length: 16; V gene: TRBV5-1
CDR3 protein: ASSSDRLTSYEQY; J gene: TRBJ2-7; CDR3 length: 13; V gene: TRBV6-1
CDR3 protein: ASSLVSGGAYEQY; J gene: TRBJ2-7; CDR3 length: 13; V gene: TRBV7-2
CDR3 protein: ASSRQVNQPQH; J gene: TRBJ1-5; CDR3 length: 11; V gene: TRBV3-1
CDR3 protein: ASSFNTRSGNTIY; J gene: TRBJ1-3; CDR3 length: 13; V gene: TRBV7-9
CDR3 protein: AAEEGPRVDNEQF; J gene: TRBJ2-1; CDR3 length: 13; V gene: TRBV30
CDR3 protein: ATSVWTVKSSYNSPLH; J gene: TRBJ1-6; CDR3 length: 16; V gene: TRBV28
CDR3 protein: ASSLFAGPPYEQY; J gene: TRBJ2-7; CDR3 length: 13; V gene: TRBV28
CDR3 protein: ASQQTSSGNTIY; J gene: TRBJ1-3; CDR3 length: 12; V gene: TRBV2
CDR3 protein: ASRLGLAGESYEQY; J gene: TRBJ2-7; CDR3 length: 14; V gene: TRBV5-1
CDR3 protein: ASSYSIEVVVAPLH; J gene: TRBJ1-6; CDR3 length: 14; V gene: TRBV6-6
CDR3 protein: ASSPMPGQGHGYT; J gene: TRBJ1-2; CDR3 length: 13; V gene: TRBV18
CDR3 protein: ASSWSSGRLYEQY; J gene: TRBJ2-7; CDR3 length: 13; V gene: TRBV27
CDR3 protein: ASTPEASGSDEQY; J gene: TRBJ2-7; CDR3 length: 13; V gene: TRBV28
CDR3 protein: ASRRGGTSAQYNEQF; J gene: TRBJ2-1; CDR3 length: 15; V gene: TRBV6-2/TRBV6-3
CDR3 protein: SALKDRNQPQH; J gene: TRBJ1-5; CDR3 length: 11; V gene: TRBV20-1
CDR3 protein: ASSFGRQGTEAF; J gene: TRBJ1-1; CDR3 length: 12; V gene: TRBV5-1
CDR3 protein: ASTRGANEKLF; J gene: TRBJ1-4; CDR3 length: 11; V gene: TRBV6-1
CDR3 protein: ASSPRFTGTGVETQY; J gene: TRBJ2-5; CDR3 length: 15; V gene: TRBV6-1
CDR3 protein: ASNTAGELF; J gene: TRBJ2-2; CDR3 length: 9; V gene: TRBV2
CDR3 protein: ASSLRQNNQPQH; J gene: TRBJ1-5; CDR3 length: 12; V gene: TRBV27
CDR3 protein: ASSPALDDTQY; J gene: TRBJ2-3; CDR3 length: 11; V gene: TRBV18
CDR3 protein: ASSGAGRALNEQF; J gene: TRBJ2-1; CDR3 length: 13; V gene: TRBV2
CDR3 protein: ASSETSTNEKLF; J gene: TRBJ1-4; CDR3 length: 12; V gene: TRBV7-9
CDR3 protein: AWTSSFGYT; J gene: TRBJ1-2; CDR3 length: 9; V gene: TRBV30
CDR3 protein: ASKGDRPYEQY; J gene: TRBJ2-7; CDR3 length: 11; V gene: TRBV28
CDR3 protein: ASSRQGGQPQH; J gene: TRBJ1-5; CDR3 length: 11; V gene: TRBV27
CDR3 protein: ASSFRDGAYEQY; J gene: TRBJ2-7; CDR3 length: 12; V gene: TRBV7-8
CDR3 protein: ASSLIRQETQY; J gene: TRBJ2-5; CDR3 length: 11; V gene: TRBV12-3/TRBV12-4
CDR3 protein: ASSLLLAGGAEQY; J gene: TRBJ2-7; CDR3 length: 13; V gene: TRBV28
CDR3 protein: ASSPSRRNTEAF; J gene: TRBJ1-1; CDR3 length: 12; V gene: TRBV6-2/TRBV6-3
CDR3 protein: ASSFGADTEAF; J gene: TRBJ1-1; CDR3 length: 11; V gene: TRBV5-1
CDR3 protein: ASSPRSALSNTGELF; J gene: TRBJ2-2; CDR3 length: 15; V gene: TRBV18
CDR3 protein: ASSSGQGGRKTQY; J gene: TRBJ2-5; CDR3 length: 13; V gene: TRBV7-2
CDR3 protein: SARGTFHEQF; J gene: TRBJ2-1; CDR3 length: 10; V gene: TRBV20-1
CDR3 protein: ASSGRTDTGNTIY; J gene: TRBJ1-3; CDR3 length: 13; V gene: TRBV2
CDR3 protein: ASSEAGTGGNWGYT; J gene: TRBJ1-2; CDR3 length: 14; V gene: TRBV6-1
CDR3 protein: ASSAGTPGYTEAF; J gene: TRBJ1-1; CDR3 length: 13; V gene: TRBV5-1
CDR3 protein: AWGVTSSHEQY; J gene: TRBJ2-7; CDR3 length: 11; V gene: TRBV30
CDR3 protein: ATSRDRQGGQPQH; J gene: TRBJ1-5; CDR3 length: 13; V gene: TRBV15
CDR3 protein: ASTPGPANTEAF; J gene: TRBJ1-1; CDR3 length: 12; V gene: TRBV6-1
CDR3 protein: ASGAGTDTQY; J gene: TRBJ2-3; CDR3 length: 10; V gene: TRBV6-1
CDR3 protein: ASSVDMGEKLF; J gene: TRBJ1-4; CDR3 length: 11; V gene: TRBV9
CDR3 protein: ASSSGREGYEQY; J gene: TRBJ2-7; CDR3 length: 12; V gene: TRBV19
CDR3 protein: AISEGQGADTQY; J gene: TRBJ2-3; CDR3 length: 12; V gene: TRBV10-3